One sample yielded the 20 T cell receptor beta chains listed below, sequenced in a study of T cell responses to AZD1222 COVID-19 vaccine. The assay was immunoSEQ multiplex PCR, and TCRdb's table has in-frame clones only and misses some. The sample has some 170,000 clones, 90% seen once; the top ten hold 3.5% to 5.5%. The sequencing used peripheral blood, collected 28 days after the second dose of the MenACWY control vaccine. The receptors come from an adult who received the MenACWY meningococcal vaccine as a control.

V and J are TRBV2 and TRBJ2-5; tentative D call: TRBD2 (5 bases). In germline, CDR1 is SNHLY, CDR2 FYNNEI. Trimming removed 8 bases from V and 3 bases from J, with 16 bases in between. This CDR3 is built from 14 residues. Here the CDR3 DNA reads TGTGCCAGCGCCTTTTTCTCCGGGGAAGAGACCCAGTACTTC. Residues: CASAFFSGEETQYF.

The V call is TRBV19, the J call TRBJ2-3, with 11 positions matching TRBD1. The germline V gene has CDR1 LNHDA and CDR2 SQIVND (reference sequence). J gave up 4 bases and V 5 bases, and 8 bases lay outside the gene matches. This CDR3 has 16 amino acids. CDR3 in DNA: TGTGCCAGTAGTGCGGCCCGGACAGGGGGCGCAGATACGCAGTATTTT. Residues: CASSAARTGGADTQYF.

The gene calls are TRBV27 and TRBJ2-7; a possible D gene is TRBD2 (6 bases). This CDR3 is built from 15 residues. The germline gives CDR1 MNHEY, CDR2 SMNVEV (reference sequence). Trimming left V 7 bases short and J 6 bases short, with 22 bases between. CDR3 amino acids: CASTSRGNSRREQYF. The CDR3 DNA reads TGTGCCAGCACCTCCCGCGGGAATAGTCGGCGCGAGCAGTACTTC.

The CDR3 sequence: CASSPGLEQYF. CDR3 nucleotides: TGTGCCAGCAGTCCCGGCCTCGAGCAGTACTTC. The chain couples TRBV12-3 or TRBV12-4 to TRBJ2-7; no firm D call. Trimming pared 5 bases from V and 6 bases from J, leaving 8 bases between. The length of the CDR3 is 11 residues.

The chain uses TRBV10-1 and TRBJ1-1, with D unclear. V dropped 10 bases and J dropped 2 bases, with 14 bases sitting between them. This CDR3 comprises 13 residues. Germline loops: CDR1 WNHNN, CDR2 SYGVQD (reference sequence). As DNA, the CDR3 is TGCGCCACCCCACTCAGAAGTAACACTGAAGCTTTCTTT. Translating it yields CATPLRSNTEAFF.

V is TRBV5-1 and J is TRBJ2-7; TRBD2 matches at 7 bases. The V gene's germline CDR1 is SGHRS and CDR2 YFSETQ. The CDR3 runs to 15 residues. V dropped 0 bases and J dropped 2; count of bases not matched to a gene: 5. The CDR3 spells CASSLGGSRTYEQYF. As DNA, the CDR3 is TGCGCCAGCAGCTTGGGCGGGAGCCGCACCTACGAGCAGTACTTC.

The chain couples TRBV6-5 to TRBJ2-5; TRBD1 is a possible D gene (6 bases). This CDR3 is 14 amino acids long. Trimming took off 6 bases at V and 1 base at J, with 12 bases between the two ends. In germline, CDR1 is MNHEY, CDR2 SVGAGI. CDR3 residues: CASRLSGAQETQYF. In nucleotides, the CDR3 is TGTGCCAGCAGGCTATCAGGGGCCCAAGAGACCCAGTACTTC.

The V and J genes are TRBV10-1 and TRBJ1-3; D ambiguous. Germline loops: CDR1 WNHNN, CDR2 SYGVQD (reference sequence). The CDR3 is 13 amino acids. V lost 7 bases, J lost 0 bases, and 7 bases lay in between. The DNA for the CDR3 is TGCGCCAGCATGTCAGACTCTGGAAACACCATATATTTT. Translating gives CASMSDSGNTIYF.

The CDR3 coding sequence is TGCGCCAGCAGCCCTGGCCGGGAGGGCACCTACGAGCAGTACTTC. This codes for CASSPGREGTYEQYF. The rearrangement links TRBV4-1 to TRBJ2-7; TRBD2 aligns across 8 bases. Trimming at V came to 4 bases and at J to 2 bases, leaving 7 bases not matched to a gene. There are 15 residues in the CDR3. Germline loops: CDR1 MGHRA, CDR2 YSYEKL.

The chain recombines TRBV3-1 (or the pseudogene TRBV3-2) with TRBJ2-2; D call uncertain. Trimming took 4 bases from V and 0 from J, leaving 6 bases between them. The CDR3 has 14 residues. The germline V gene has CDR1 LGHDT and CDR2 YNNKEL (reference sequence). The CDR3: CASSLTTNTGELFF. CDR3 DNA sequence: TGTGCCAGCAGCCTTACAACGAACACCGGGGAGCTGTTTTTT.

The sample holds a few counts of this clone. The V gene is TRBV28, the J gene TRBJ2-7; TRBD2 is a possible D gene (5 bases). The CDR3 length is 11 residues. Trimming pared 7 bases from V and 2 bases from J, leaving 6 bases between. Germline CDR1 is MDHEN and CDR2 is SYDVKM. DNA for the CDR3: TGTGCCAGCACCGGGGCCTACGAGCAGTACTTC. Translation gives CASTGAYEQYF.

The V gene is TRBV6-5, the J gene TRBJ1-1; D ambiguous. CDR1 and CDR2 (germline): MNHEY, SVGAGI. This CDR3 spans 13 amino acids. V was pared by 6 bases and J by 4 bases, with 12 bases between. The CDR3 bases are TGTGCCAGCAGCTTCGGACTGGCCACTGAAGCTTTCTTT. Its translation: CASSFGLATEAFF.

The chain uses TRBV28 and TRBJ1-1, with D perhaps matching TRBD1 (5 bases). CDR1 is MDHEN, CDR2 SYDVKM, per germline. CDR3 size: 15 residues. V was shortened by 6 bases and J by 3 bases, with 17 bases between the two germline ends. The CDR3 loop reads CASRGTLQGDTEAFF. The CDR3 DNA is TGTGCCAGCAGGGGGACCCTACAAGGAGACACTGAAGCTTTCTTT.

This sequence joins TRBV4-1 and TRBJ1-1; D not certain. V lost 3 bases and J lost 4, with 15 bases in between. Germline lookup yields CDR1 MGHRA and CDR2 YSYEKL. The CDR3 consists of 15 residues. CDR3 residues: CASSQSAGLSTEAFF. CDR3 nucleotides: TGCGCCAGCAGCCAGTCGGCAGGTCTGAGCACTGAAGCTTTCTTT.

The chain carries TRBV6-5 and TRBJ1-3; TRBD1 matches 7 bases. Germline CDR1 is MNHEY and CDR2 is SVGAGI. This CDR3 region has 15 residues. With 2 bases clipped from V and 9 bases from J, the junction kept 10 bases outside the gene matches. DNA for the CDR3: TGTGCCAGCAGTTACGGGGGGGCAGGGGGTGGCACCATATATTTT. Translated: CASSYGGAGGGTIYF.

The gene calls are TRBV29-1 and TRBJ2-1; D gene unclear. V lost 3 bases, J lost 9 bases, and 15 bases lay in between. CDR1 SQVTM and CDR2 ANQGSEA come from the germline V gene. There are 13 residues in the CDR3. The CDR3 sequence is CSVEAALSSEQFF. The CDR3 DNA sequence: TGCAGCGTTGAGGCTGCCTTGAGCAGTGAGCAGTTCTTC.

The CDR3 region is CASSLVARAEKLFF. The CDR3 DNA sequence: TGCGCCAGCAGCTTGGTCGCCAGGGCTGAAAAACTGTTTTTT. V and J are TRBV5-1 and TRBJ1-4; perhaps TRBD1 as D (5 bases). The CDR3 spans 14 residues. From germline, CDR1 is SGHRS and CDR2 YFSETQ. Trimming took off 0 bases at V and 7 bases at J, with 10 bases between the two ends.

There are a few counts of this clone. V gene TRBV5-5 combines with J gene TRBJ2-1, with D perhaps matching TRBD1 (6 bases). CDR1 is SGHKS, CDR2 YYEKEE, per germline (reference sequence). The CDR3 loop spans 16 amino acids. V lost 0 bases to trimming and J lost 2 bases, with 12 bases between them. CDR3 DNA sequence: TGTGCCAGCAGCTTGGCCGGCAGGGGACCCTACAATGAGCAGTTCTTC. Translating gives CASSLAGRGPYNEQFF.

This clone appeared a single time. V and J are TRBV30 and TRBJ1-4; D remains ambiguous. The V end lost 0 bases, the J end lost 8 bases, and 7 bases lay between the germline ends. The CDR3 runs to 12 residues. CDR1 GTSNPN and CDR2 SVGIG come from the germline V gene (reference sequence). The CDR3 region is CAWSVALEKLFF. The CDR3 nucleotides are TGTGCCTGGAGTGTCGCATTAGAAAAACTGTTTTTT. Complete variable domain (other parts from reference TRBV30 and TRBJ1-4): SQTIHQWPATLVQPVGSPLSLECTVEGTSNPNLYWYRQAAGRGLQLLFYSVGIGQISSEVPQNLSASRPQDRQFILSSKKLLLSDSGFYLCAWSVALEKLFFGSGTQLSVL.

The chain combines TRBV10-1 with TRBJ2-3; D remains ambiguous. V lost 6 bases and J lost 2, with 15 bases in between. In germline, CDR1 is WNHNN, CDR2 SYGVQD (reference sequence). The CDR3 totals 15 residues. CDR3 coding DNA: TGCGCCAGCAGAGCCTTAGGTTTAATCACAGATACGCAGTATTTT. Its translation is CASRALGLITDTQYF.